This TCR beta chain was recovered during a study of beta chain features in type 1 diabetes. Study-wide results and limits: TCRB CDR3 length was moderately but significantly reduced in all four CD4+ subsets of Type 1 diabetes patients. Fewer junction insertions and more nucleotide deletions appeared in type 1 diabetes patients.

Sequencing targeted expressed TCRB transcripts, as all isolated RNA had been reverse transcribed. Profiled with immunoSEQ multiplex PCR; TCRdb holds only in-frame clones, not every one. The table records more than 300,000 clones, roughly a tenth of them present only once. Donors contributed one heparinised blood draw apiece, averaging about 116 mL. As regards this clone: Its target is not known.

CDR1 is MNHEY, CDR2 SVGAGI, per germline. V was clipped by 0 bases and J by 4 bases, with 12 bases between them. CDR3 length: 16 amino acids. The sequencing sample was made of central memory CD4+ T cells from blood. The sequence was obtained from a young man with type 1 diabetes. The chain links TRBV6-5 to TRBJ1-4; no clear D. As DNA, the CDR3 is TGTGCCAGCAGTTACTCGAACCCGGGGAATAATGAAAAACTGTTTTTT. This codes for CASSYSNPGNNEKLFF.